The next 12 T cell receptor beta chains were all read from a single sample in a study of blood T cell repertoires in COVID-19. Measured with immunoSEQ multiplex PCR; TCRdb has only the in-frame clones, and not every one. The data contain some 390,000 clones, roughly nine tenths of them singletons. Material for sequencing was PBMCs or T cells enriched from blood (not recorded which). The receptors shown here come from a man aged 25 to 40 who had recovered from COVID-19.

A note on this clone: Additional DNA sequences in this sample encode the identical CDR3. The CDR3: CAWSKGLNTEAFF. The CDR3 DNA is TGTGCCTGGAGTAAGGGGTTGAACACTGAAGCTTTCTTT. The chain recombines TRBV30 with TRBJ1-1; D may be TRBD1 (5 bases). V shed 2 bases and J shed 0 bases, with 7 bases lying between them. The CDR3 runs to 13 residues. Germline loops: CDR1 GTSNPN, CDR2 SVGIG (reference sequence).

The V and J genes are TRBV27 and TRBJ2-5; D possibly corresponds to TRBD1 (5 bases). CDR3 size: 15 residues. Germline V lookup: CDR1 MNHEY, CDR2 SMNVEV (reference sequence). V was pared by 4 bases and J by 0 bases, with 12 bases between. This CDR3 is CASSSIRVYQETQYF. The CDR3, as DNA: TGTGCCAGCAGTTCTATCAGGGTGTACCAAGAGACCCAGTACTTC.

This clone was found once. The J gene is TRBJ2-2, the V gene TRBV28; D remains unclear. V lost 7 bases to trimming and J lost 1 base, with 13 bases between them. The CDR3 length is 15 residues. CDR1 and CDR2 (germline): MDHEN, SYDVKM. The CDR3 sequence is CASTTLAENTGELFF. The CDR3 nucleotides are TGTGCCAGCACCACTTTGGCGGAGAACACCGGGGAGCTGTTTTTT.

V gene TRBV28 combines with J gene TRBJ2-1; 9 nucleotides agree with TRBD1. Germline assignment: CDR1 MDHEN and CDR2 SYDVKM. CDR3 length equals 15 residues. Germline trimming cut 6 bases from V and 9 bases from J; bases unmatched to any gene: 12. Here the CDR3 reads CASRKPPGQGIEQFF. In DNA form, the CDR3 reads TGTGCCAGCAGGAAACCTCCGGGACAGGGAATTGAGCAGTTCTTC.

The chain combines TRBV27 with TRBJ2-1; TRBD2 might be the D (6 bases). V shed 3 bases and J shed 1 base, with 10 bases lying between them. The V gene's germline CDR1 is MNHEY and CDR2 SMNVEV (reference sequence). The CDR3 loop spans 15 amino acids. CDR3 nucleotides: TGTGCCAGCAGTTTTTTTGCGGGATCCTACAATGAGCAGTTCTTC. Translating gives CASSFFAGSYNEQFF.

The chain is built from TRBV2 and TRBJ1-5, with 12 bases matching TRBD1. The germline CDR1 and CDR2 sequences are SNHLY and FYNNEI. The CDR3 consists of 15 residues. The V gene end was trimmed by 4 bases and the J gene end by 5 bases; junction bases not matched to a gene: 3. CDR3 DNA: TGTGCCAGCAGTGTAGGGACAGGGGGCCATCAGCCCCAGCATTTT. Encoded protein: CASSVGTGGHQPQHF.

The chain has TRBV4-1 and TRBJ1-2; 7 bases are shared with TRBD1. The CDR3 runs to 16 residues. Germline lookup yields CDR1 MGHRA and CDR2 YSYEKL. The J segment lost 8 bases and the V segment lost 4 bases, leaving 16 bases of the junction unmatched. CDR3 bases: TGCGCCAGCAGCCGAAAGACAGACAGGGTACCCGAAGGCTACACCTTC. Amino acid sequence: CASSRKTDRVPEGYTF.

This chain links TRBV5-1 with TRBJ1-2, with D perhaps TRBD1 (5 bases). The germline V and J ends were trimmed by 0 bases and 6 bases, with 12 bases remaining between them. The CDR3 extends over 14 amino acids. Germline V gene data show CDR1 as SGHRS and CDR2 as YFSETQ. CDR3 residues: CASSLEAEQDGYTF. DNA for the CDR3: TGCGCCAGCAGCTTGGAGGCAGAACAGGATGGCTACACCTTC. Drawing the rest from reference TRBV5-1 and TRBJ1-2, the complete variable domain is KAGVTQTPRYLIKTRGQQVTLSCSPISGHRSVSWYQQTPGQGLQFLFEYFSETQRNKGNFPGRFSGRQFSNSRSEMNVSTLELGDSALYLCASSLEAEQDGYTFGSGTRLTVV.

V gene TRBV28 combines with J gene TRBJ2-7; a possible D gene is TRBD2 (5 bases). The germline CDR1 and CDR2 sequences are MDHEN and SYDVKM. CDR3 length: 14 amino acids. V lost 2 bases, J lost 6 bases, and 14 bases lay in between. CDR3 sequence reads: CASSLRYRGSEQYF. The CDR3 DNA reads as TGTGCCAGCAGTTTAAGGTATCGTGGGAGCGAGCAGTACTTC.

The chain has TRBV4-1 and TRBJ2-7, with D tentatively TRBD1 (6 bases). In germline, CDR1 is MGHRA, CDR2 YSYEKL. With 4 bases removed from V and 2 bases from J, the gap between germline ends came to 12 bases. The CDR3 length is 14 residues. The CDR3 DNA reads TGCGCCAGCAGCCGTCCAGGGGTTCCCTACGAGCAGTACTTC. Translating it yields CASSRPGVPYEQYF.

The chain uses TRBV7-9 and TRBJ2-1; TRBD1 is a possible D gene (6 bases). Trimming left V 6 bases short and J 1 base short, with 10 bases between. The CDR3 sequence is 14 residues long. Germline V gene lookup returns CDR1 SEHNR and CDR2 FQNEAQ (reference sequence). The CDR3 loop reads CASRVTGSYNEQFF. For the CDR3, the DNA is TGTGCCAGCAGGGTGACAGGATCCTACAATGAGCAGTTCTTC.

The chain employs TRBV6-5 and TRBJ1-1, with D possibly matching TRBD1 (6 bases). Trimming left V 7 bases short and J 0 bases short, with 15 bases between. Germline V CDR1 and CDR2: MNHEY, SVGAGI. The CDR3 has 15 amino acids. CDR3 loop: CASTPDRPLNTEAFF. The CDR3 DNA reads TGTGCCAGCACCCCCGACAGGCCCCTGAACACTGAAGCTTTCTTT.